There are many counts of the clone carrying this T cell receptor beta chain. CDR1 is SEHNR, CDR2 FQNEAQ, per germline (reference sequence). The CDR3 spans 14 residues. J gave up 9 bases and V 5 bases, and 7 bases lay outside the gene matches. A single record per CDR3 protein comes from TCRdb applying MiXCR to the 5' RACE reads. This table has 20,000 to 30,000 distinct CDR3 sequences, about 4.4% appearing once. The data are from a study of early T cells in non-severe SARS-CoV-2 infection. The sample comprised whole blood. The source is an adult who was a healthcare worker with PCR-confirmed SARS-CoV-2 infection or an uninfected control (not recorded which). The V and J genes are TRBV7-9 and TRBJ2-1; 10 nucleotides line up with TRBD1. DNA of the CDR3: TGTGCCAGCAGCCAAGCGACAGGGGGCGGTGAGCAGTTCTTC. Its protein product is CASSQATGGGEQFF.